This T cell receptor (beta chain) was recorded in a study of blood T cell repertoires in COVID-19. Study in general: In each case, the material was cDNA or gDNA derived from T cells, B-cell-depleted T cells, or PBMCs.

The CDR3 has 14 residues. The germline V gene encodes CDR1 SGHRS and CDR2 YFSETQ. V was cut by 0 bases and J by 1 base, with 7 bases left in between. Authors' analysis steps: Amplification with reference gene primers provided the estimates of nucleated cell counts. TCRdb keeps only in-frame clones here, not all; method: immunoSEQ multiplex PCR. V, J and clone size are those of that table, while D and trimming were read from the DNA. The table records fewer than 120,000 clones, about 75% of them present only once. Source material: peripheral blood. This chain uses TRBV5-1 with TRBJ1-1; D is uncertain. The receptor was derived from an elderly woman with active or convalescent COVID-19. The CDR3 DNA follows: TGCGCCAGCAGCTTGGGGCCCCAGAACACTGAAGCTTTCTTT. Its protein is CASSLGPQNTEAFF.